This T cell receptor (beta chain) derives from a study of blood T cell repertoires in COVID-19. The CDR3 is 14 residues long. The trim removed 1 base at V and 6 bases at J, leaving 3 bases unmatched. Per germline, CDR1 SGHAT and CDR2 FQNNGV. Produced via immunoSEQ multiplex PCR; TCRdb's table is partial and in-frame only. The sample carries about 500,000 clones, approximately 91% recorded once. Sequenced material: peripheral blood. The V and J genes are TRBV11-2 and TRBJ2-7, with 10 bases matching TRBD1. This clonotype was sampled from a woman aged 45-59 years with COVID-19, enrolled during active disease. Written as DNA, the CDR3 is TGTGCCAGCAGCTTAGCTTGGACAGGGGGCGAGCAGTACTTC. The encoded protein is CASSLAWTGGEQYF.